This TCR beta chain appears in the sequencing data of a study of T-cell memory formation after mild COVID-19 (dated by TCRdb to about 2021). About the full investigation: Most TCR sequence clusters were specific to one of the two donors. The cohort comprised two young, previously healthy adult volunteers, one female and one male. In a couple of donors, T-cell clones that expanded and contracted after mild COVID-19 were tracked by sequencing TCRalpha and TCRbeta repertoires over time.

The CDR3, cysteine through phenylalanine, is 19 amino acids long. The read is trimmed to its CDR3 DNA, 57 bases read in frame from base 1. CDR1 is given as MGHRA and CDR2 as YSYEKL, both from the germline V gene. Trimming leaves V shorter by 2 bases and J shorter by 1 base, with the junction holding 11 bases beyond the gene matches. Study-wide conclusions, independent of this receptor: Balanced CD4/CD8 phenotypes were observed for clones contracting from day 15 to 85, whereas a bias towards CD4+ was observed for a second wave of clones expanding from day 15 to 37. Some responding clones were detected in pre-infection memory, suggesting pre-existing cross-reactive memory T cells joined the SARS-CoV-2 response. SARS-CoV-2 specificity of the second-wave clones peaking on day 37 was not confirmed. Only a couple of mild cases were covered in the study, and larger cohorts including severe cases with pre-infection samples were considered necessary. Contracting CD4+ clones were located mainly in the CM and EM memory subsets, whereas CD8+ clones were found to be enriched in EMRA.

Of note for this clonotype: Its antigen is still unknown. Base quality data are lacking; no much larger clone is found one base away.

The sequencer was an Illumina NovaSeq 6000. cDNA libraries for TCRalpha and TCRbeta were prepared by 5'RACE using constant-segment primers, with sample barcodes and unique molecular identifiers added. Trizol reagent was used to extract RNA from every sample. Libraries were amplified in two PCR steps, with a second sample barcode and Illumina TruSeq adapters added in the second step. Sequencing of libraries was performed on an Illumina NovaSeq with 2 x 150 bp paired-end reads. The paper's data handling went like this. With migec v1.2.7, reads were demultiplexed and then collapsed into UMI-guided consensus sequences. Using mixcr v2.1.11, UMI consensuses were aligned to TRA and TRB V and J templates and then assembled into clonotypes. A clonotype was counted as expanded or contracted only when both edgeR and NoisET called the clonotype significant, with the noise models trained on biological replicates. For edgeR calls, the cutoffs were a false discovery rate-adjusted p below 0.01 and a log2 fold-change threshold of 1. As an exploratory analysis of dynamics, max-normalized trajectories of the 1000 most abundant clonotypes were examined with PCA combined with hierarchical clustering. Separately sequenced CD4+ and CD8+ repertoires were used to assign a CD4 or CD8 phenotype to each responding clone. The raw public reads went through TCRdb reprocessing: fastp at Q25, MiXCR clone calling, in-frame beta chains kept. Duplicate CDR3 protein sequences are folded into a single record with the most common DNA and genes. Here the V and J calls rest on TCRdb's processing, not on the authors' analysis. For this sample there are roughly 200,000 distinct CDR3 sequences; 15% to 20% appear just once. The ten largest clonotypes hold roughly 2.4% of the sample.

PBMCs were isolated by Ficoll-Paque density gradient centrifugation. The receptor chain draws on TRBV4-1 and TRBJ1-5, with 10 bases in between that match TRBD1. The origin of this receptor is an adult woman who had mild COVID-19 (a few samples of this study predate the infection). The sample titles of this study are shuffled in the database, so cell type and time point are left out; the donor was told from shared clones. Sequencing input: PBMCs or a T cell subset sorted from them (not recorded which). The CDR3 here reads CASSQHRDRGSGSNQPQHF. The sequenced DNA is TGCGCCAGCAGCCAACACCGGGACAGGGGATCAGGGAGCAATCAGCCCCAGCATTTT.